This T cell receptor (beta chain) was sequenced during a study of shared clonotypes between healthy human individuals. Study-level background: Three plates each covered CD4 naive and memory; CD8 naive two, CD8 memory one.

Sorted-subset replicate PCR reactions contained 150 to 200 ng DNA, corresponding to about 30,000 T cell genomes. The data were produced by immunoSEQ multiplex PCR, yet TCRdb's version contains in-frame clones alone and is incomplete. The data contain some 2,500,000 clones, 93% of them singletons. About this clone itself: The antigen is unknown.

CDR3 length: 16 residues. In germline, CDR1 is MDHEN, CDR2 SYDVKM. V gave up 8 bases and J gave up 0 bases, with 18 bases separating them. Findings of the study overall: Clonotype sharing among donors, it was expected, would be affected by sequencing depth. Relative to memory subsets, naive subsets generally showed larger estimated richness.

The sequenced sample was naive CD4+ T cells from PBMCs. Subset denoted: CD45RA+ positively selected. The V and J genes are TRBV28 and TRBJ2-3, with a possible D match to TRBD2 (6 bases). The TCR comes from a man between 18 and 29 years old in good health. Some clones in this sample may be carry-over from other donors' samples. CDR3 region: CASLMRLSGSTDTQYF. The CDR3 DNA reads as TGTGCCAGCTTAATGAGGTTGAGCGGGAGCACAGATACGCAGTATTTT.